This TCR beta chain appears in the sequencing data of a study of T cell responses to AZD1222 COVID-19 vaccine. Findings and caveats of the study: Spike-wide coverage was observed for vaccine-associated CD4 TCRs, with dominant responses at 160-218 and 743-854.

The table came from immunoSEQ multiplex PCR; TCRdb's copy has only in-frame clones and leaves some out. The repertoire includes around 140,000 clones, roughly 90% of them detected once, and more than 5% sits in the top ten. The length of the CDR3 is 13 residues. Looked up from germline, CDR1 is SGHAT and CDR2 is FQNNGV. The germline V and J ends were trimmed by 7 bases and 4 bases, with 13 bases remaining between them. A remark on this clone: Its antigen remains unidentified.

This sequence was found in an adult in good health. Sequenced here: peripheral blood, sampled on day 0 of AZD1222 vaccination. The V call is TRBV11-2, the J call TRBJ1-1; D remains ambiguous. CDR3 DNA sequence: TGTGCCAGCAACTTCCACTTGGGCACTGAAGCTTTCTTT. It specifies CASNFHLGTEAFF.